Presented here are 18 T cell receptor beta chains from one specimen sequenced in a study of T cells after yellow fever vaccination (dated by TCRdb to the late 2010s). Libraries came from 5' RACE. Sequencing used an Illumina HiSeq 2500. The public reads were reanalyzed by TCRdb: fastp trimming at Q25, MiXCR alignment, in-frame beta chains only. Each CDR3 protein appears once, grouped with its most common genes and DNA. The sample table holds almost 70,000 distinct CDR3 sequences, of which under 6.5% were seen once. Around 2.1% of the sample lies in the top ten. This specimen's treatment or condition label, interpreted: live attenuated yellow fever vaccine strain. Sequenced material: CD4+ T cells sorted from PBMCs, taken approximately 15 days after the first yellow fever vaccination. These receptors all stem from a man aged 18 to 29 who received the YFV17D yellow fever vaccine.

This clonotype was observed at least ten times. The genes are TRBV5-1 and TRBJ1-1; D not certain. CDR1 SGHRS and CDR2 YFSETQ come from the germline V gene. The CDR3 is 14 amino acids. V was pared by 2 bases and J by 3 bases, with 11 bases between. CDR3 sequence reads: CASSLSWSDTEAFF. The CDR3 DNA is TGCGCCAGCAGCTTAAGTTGGTCTGACACTGAAGCTTTCTTT.

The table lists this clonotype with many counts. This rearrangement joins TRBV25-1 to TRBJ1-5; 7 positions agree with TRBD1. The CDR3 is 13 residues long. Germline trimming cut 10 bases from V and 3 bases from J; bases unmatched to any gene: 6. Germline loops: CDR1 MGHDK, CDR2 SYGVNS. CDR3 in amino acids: CATRGGPNQPQHF. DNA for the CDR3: TGTGCCACCAGGGGGGGACCCAATCAGCCCCAGCATTTT.

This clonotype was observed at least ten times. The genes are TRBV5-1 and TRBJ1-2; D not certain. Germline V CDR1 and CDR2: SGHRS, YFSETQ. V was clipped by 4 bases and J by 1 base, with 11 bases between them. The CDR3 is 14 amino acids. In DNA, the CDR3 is TGCGCCAGCAGCGTCGGCGAGTATAACTATGGCTACACCTTC. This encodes CASSVGEYNYGYTF.

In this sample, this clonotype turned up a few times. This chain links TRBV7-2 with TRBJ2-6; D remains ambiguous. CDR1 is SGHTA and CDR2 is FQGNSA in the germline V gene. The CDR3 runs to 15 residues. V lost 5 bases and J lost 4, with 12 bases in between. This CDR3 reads CASSVGTAGANVLTF. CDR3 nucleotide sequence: TGTGCCAGCAGCGTGGGCACTGCGGGGGCCAACGTCCTGACTTTC.

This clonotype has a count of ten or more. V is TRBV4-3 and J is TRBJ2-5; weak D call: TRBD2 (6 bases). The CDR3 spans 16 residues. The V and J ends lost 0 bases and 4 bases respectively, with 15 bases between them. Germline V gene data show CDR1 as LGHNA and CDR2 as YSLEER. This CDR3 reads CASSQDKAGSGETQYF. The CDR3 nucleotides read TGCGCCAGCAGCCAAGATAAGGCGGGGTCAGGAGAGACCCAGTACTTC.

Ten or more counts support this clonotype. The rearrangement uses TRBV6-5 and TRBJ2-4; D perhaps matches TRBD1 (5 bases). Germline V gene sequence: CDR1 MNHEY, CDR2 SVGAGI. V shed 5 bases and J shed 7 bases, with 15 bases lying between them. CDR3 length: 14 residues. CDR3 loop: CASSRGHPTNIQYF. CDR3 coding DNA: TGTGCCAGCAGTCGCGGACACCCCACGAACATTCAGTACTTC.

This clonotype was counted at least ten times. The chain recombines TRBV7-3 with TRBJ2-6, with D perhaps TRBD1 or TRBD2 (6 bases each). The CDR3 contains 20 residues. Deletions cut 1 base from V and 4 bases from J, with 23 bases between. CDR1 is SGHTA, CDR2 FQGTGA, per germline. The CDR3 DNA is TGTGCCAGCAGCTTAAAGGGGCCGGGGGCCCTCTCCTGGGGGGCCAACGTCCTGACTTTC. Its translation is CASSLKGPGALSWGANVLTF.

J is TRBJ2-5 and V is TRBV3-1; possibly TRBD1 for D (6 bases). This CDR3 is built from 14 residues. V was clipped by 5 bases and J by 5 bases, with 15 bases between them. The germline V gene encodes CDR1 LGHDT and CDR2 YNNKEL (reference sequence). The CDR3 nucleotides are TGTGCCAGCAGCGTCCGAGGGGGACCGGAGACCCAGTACTTC. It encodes CASSVRGGPETQYF.

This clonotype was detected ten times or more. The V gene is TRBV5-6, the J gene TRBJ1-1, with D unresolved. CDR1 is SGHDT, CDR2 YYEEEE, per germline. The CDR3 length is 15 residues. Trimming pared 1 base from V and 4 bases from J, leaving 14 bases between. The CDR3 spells CASSLPPTPATEAFF. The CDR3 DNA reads TGTGCCAGCAGCTTGCCCCCAACGCCCGCCACTGAAGCTTTCTTT. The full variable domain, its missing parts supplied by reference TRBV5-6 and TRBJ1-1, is DAGVTQSPTHLIKTRGQQVTLRCSPKSGHDTVSWYQQALGQGPQFIFQYYEEEERQRGNFPDRFSGHQFPNYSSELNVNALLLGDSALYLCASSLPPTPATEAFFGQGTRLTVV.

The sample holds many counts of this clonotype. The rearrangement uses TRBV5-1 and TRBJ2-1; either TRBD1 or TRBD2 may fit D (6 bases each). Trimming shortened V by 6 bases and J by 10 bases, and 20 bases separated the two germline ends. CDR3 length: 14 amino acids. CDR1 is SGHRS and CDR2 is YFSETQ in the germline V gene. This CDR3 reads CASTTIRGPKEQFF. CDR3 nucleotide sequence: TGCGCCAGCACCACCATCCGGGGGCCTAAGGAGCAGTTCTTC. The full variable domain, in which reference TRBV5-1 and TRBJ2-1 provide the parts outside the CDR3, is KAGVTQTPRYLIKTRGQQVTLSCSPISGHRSVSWYQQTPGQGLQFLFEYFSETQRNKGNFPGRFSGRQFSNSRSEMNVSTLELGDSALYLCASTTIRGPKEQFFGPGTRLTVL.

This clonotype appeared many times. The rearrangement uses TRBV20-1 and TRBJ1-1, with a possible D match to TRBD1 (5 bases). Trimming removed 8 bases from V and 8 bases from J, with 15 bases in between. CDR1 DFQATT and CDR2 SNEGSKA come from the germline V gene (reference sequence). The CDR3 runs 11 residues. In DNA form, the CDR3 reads TGCAGTTCCCGCCAAAACAGGGAAGCTTTCTTT. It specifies CSSRQNREAFF.

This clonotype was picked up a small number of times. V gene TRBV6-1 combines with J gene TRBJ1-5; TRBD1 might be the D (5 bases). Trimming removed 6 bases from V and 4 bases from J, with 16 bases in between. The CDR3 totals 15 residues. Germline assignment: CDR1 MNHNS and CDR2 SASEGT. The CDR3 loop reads CASSPGGVENQPQHF. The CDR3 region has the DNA TGTGCCAGCAGCCCCGGAGGGGTCGAAAATCAGCCCCAGCATTTT.

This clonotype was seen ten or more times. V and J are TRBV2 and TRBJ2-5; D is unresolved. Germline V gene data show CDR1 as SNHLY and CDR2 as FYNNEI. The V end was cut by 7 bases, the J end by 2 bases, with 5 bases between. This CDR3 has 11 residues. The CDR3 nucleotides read TGTGCCAGCAAAGAGCAAGAGACCCAGTACTTC. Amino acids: CASKEQETQYF.

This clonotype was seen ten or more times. CDR3 DNA sequence: TGTGCCAGCAGCTTAGGACCTCAATCCGGGAATGGCTACACCTTC. The encoded protein is CASSLGPQSGNGYTF. The chain carries TRBV7-2 and TRBJ1-2, with no clear D. CDR3 length: 15 residues. With 1 base removed from V and 6 bases from J, the gap between germline ends came to 15 bases. Germline V CDR1 and CDR2: SGHTA, FQGNSA.

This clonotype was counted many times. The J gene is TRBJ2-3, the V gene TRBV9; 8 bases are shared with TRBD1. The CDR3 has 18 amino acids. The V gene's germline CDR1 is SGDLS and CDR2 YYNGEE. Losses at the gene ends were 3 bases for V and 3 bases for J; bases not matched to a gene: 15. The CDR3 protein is CASSAGLLGRGQTDTQYF. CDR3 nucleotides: TGTGCCAGCAGCGCAGGTCTCCTCGGCAGGGGGCAAACAGATACGCAGTATTTT.

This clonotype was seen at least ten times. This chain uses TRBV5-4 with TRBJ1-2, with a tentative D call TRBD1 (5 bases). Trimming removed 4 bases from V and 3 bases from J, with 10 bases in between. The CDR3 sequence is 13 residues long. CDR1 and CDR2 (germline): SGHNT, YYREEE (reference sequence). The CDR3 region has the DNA TGTGCCAGCAGCGAGCGACAGTACTATGGCTACACCTTC. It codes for CASSERQYYGYTF.

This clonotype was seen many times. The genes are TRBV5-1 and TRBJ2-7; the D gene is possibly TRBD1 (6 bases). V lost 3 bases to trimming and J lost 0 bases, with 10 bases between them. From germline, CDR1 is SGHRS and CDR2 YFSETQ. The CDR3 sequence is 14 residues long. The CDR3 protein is CASSSQGSSYEQYV. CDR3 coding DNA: TGCGCCAGCAGCTCCCAGGGGAGCTCCTACGAGCAGTACGTC.

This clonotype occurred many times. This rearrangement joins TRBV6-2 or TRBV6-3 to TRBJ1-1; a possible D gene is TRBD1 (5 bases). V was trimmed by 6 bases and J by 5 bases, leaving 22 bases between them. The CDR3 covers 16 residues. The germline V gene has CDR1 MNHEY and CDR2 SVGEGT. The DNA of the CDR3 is TGTGCCAGCAGGTCCCCCCTCCCACAAGGGGCTACTGAAGCTTTCTTT. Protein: CASRSPLPQGATEAFF.